What follows is one TCR beta chain and its context. As yet, its antigen is unknown. This sample is drawn from a study of cytomegalovirus exposure and HLA in healthy donors. Findings and limits, study-wide: Upon later analysis, TCR association rates were observed to vary by HLA locus, being highest for DRB1 and lowest for HLA-C.

Primers included in the PCR were 60 Vbeta and 13 Jbeta primers. Sequenced by immunoSEQ multiplex PCR; TCRdb stores in-frame clones only, minus some. Recorded here are 75,000 to 100,000 clones; the top ten clones represent about 1.5%. When sampled, the donors appeared nominally healthy, though they likely had unrecorded immune exposures. The origin of this receptor is a woman aged 60-75 years in good health and CMV-seronegative. Sequenced sample: PBMCs.

The CDR3 reads CASSSQGLAGAPYEQYF. The CDR3 DNA reads TGTGCCAGCAGCTCCCAAGGACTAGCGGGAGCGCCCTACGAGCAGTACTTC. This chain joins TRBV7-6 and TRBJ2-5; 13 positions agree with TRBD2. The DNA end is a closer match to TRBJ2-7, so the J assignment may be wrong. The CDR3 is 17 amino acids. Germline values: CDR1 SGHVS, CDR2 FNYEAQ.